This entry is about one TCR beta chain. The target antigen is unknown. Looked up from germline, CDR1 is MNHEY and CDR2 is SVGAGI. V dropped 6 bases and J dropped 8; count of bases not matched to a gene: 7. The CDR3 covers 13 residues. Here immunoSEQ multiplex PCR was the method, and the copy in TCRdb shows in-frame clones only, minus some. The data hold approximately 1,500,000 clones, with over 95% observed a single time. The record originates from a study of shared clonotypes between healthy human individuals. Study findings and constraints: Only blood underwent sampling, and tissue repertoires likely differ.

V and J are TRBV6-5 and TRBJ1-1, with TRBD1 identical over 9 bases. The origin of this receptor is a man under 40 in good health. The source material was naive CD4+ T cells sorted from blood. Subset: CD45RA+ positively selected. DNA of the CDR3: TGTGCCAGCAGCCTGGACAGGGGACGGGAAGCTTTCTTT. It translates to CASSLDRGREAFF.